One and the same sample provided the 14 T cell receptor beta chains below, sequenced in a study of T cell repertoires in cytomegalovirus infection. TCRdb independently ran MiXCR on the reads; one entry per CDR3 protein. Among around 140,000 distinct CDR3 sequences listed, about 6.5% were seen once. Sequencing was performed on PBMCs. Receptors were obtained from a human donor in good health (CMV status not recorded). Some clones in this sample may be carry-over from other donors' samples.

The table lists this clonotype with many counts. The CDR3 DNA reads TGTGCCAGTAGTATATGGTCGCAGAGAAACGAAGCTTTCTTT. Translated: CASSIWSQRNEAFF. This rearrangement joins TRBV19 to TRBJ1-1; D uncertain. Germline lookup yields CDR1 LNHDA and CDR2 SQIVND (reference sequence). The CDR3 totals 14 residues. The V gene lost 2 bases and the J gene lost 8 bases, with 15 bases spanning the gap.

This clonotype was counted many times. J is TRBJ1-5 and V is TRBV7-2; a possible D gene is TRBD1 (6 bases). CDR1 is SGHTA and CDR2 is FQGNSA in the germline V gene. The CDR3 has 15 amino acids. V gave up 4 bases and J gave up 4 bases, with 14 bases separating them. CDR3 bases: TGTGCCAGCAGCTCCCGGGGGGGCAAAAATCAGCCCCAGCATTTT. It translates to CASSSRGGKNQPQHF.

This clonotype was seen repeatedly, ten times or more. The V gene is TRBV7-8, the J gene TRBJ2-2, with TRBD1 matching 7 bases. CDR1 and CDR2 (germline): SGHVS, FQNEAQ. The junction had 3 bases not matched to a gene; V was cut back by 2 bases and J by 3 bases. This CDR3 region has 15 residues. CDR3 coding DNA: TGTGCCAGCAGCTTACGGGACAGCTACACCGGGGAGCTGTTTTTT. It codes for CASSLRDSYTGELFF.

This clonotype was counted at least ten times. The V and J genes are TRBV7-2 and TRBJ2-1; 7 nucleotides align to TRBD2. Germline lookup yields CDR1 SGHTA and CDR2 FQGNSA. CDR3 length: 12 residues. V dropped 10 bases and J dropped 9; count of bases not matched to a gene: 9. CDR3 region: CANLVGRGEQFF. The CDR3 coding sequence is TGTGCCAACCTGGTAGGGAGGGGTGAGCAGTTCTTC.

This clonotype showed up many times. V usage is TRBV7-9 and J usage is TRBJ2-3; D remains unclear. The germline CDR1 and CDR2 sequences are SEHNR and FQNEAQ (reference sequence). This CDR3 is built from 13 residues. V was shortened by 3 bases and J by 6 bases, with 10 bases between the two germline ends. The CDR3 here is CASSLRLVDTQYF. In nucleotides, the CDR3 is TGTGCCAGCAGCTTGCGGCTAGTTGATACGCAGTATTTT.

In this sample, this clonotype turned up many times. The chain couples TRBV7-2 to TRBJ1-5; the match to TRBD1 covers 9 bases. The CDR3 length is 15 residues. J lost 6 bases, V lost 4 bases, and 7 bases had no gene match. Germline assignment: CDR1 SGHTA and CDR2 FQGNSA. CDR3: CASSWTQGAGQPQHF. The CDR3 nucleotides are TGTGCCAGCAGCTGGACACAGGGGGCGGGTCAGCCCCAGCATTTT.

Ten or more counts support this clonotype. The chain has TRBV20-1 and TRBJ1-3; D ambiguous. The CDR3 spans 16 residues. Trimming removed 1 base from V and 3 bases from J, with 16 bases in between. Germline V gene data show CDR1 as DFQATT and CDR2 as SNEGSKA (reference sequence). The CDR3, as DNA: TGCAGTGCTAGAGCGTCTGTACCCCGAGATGGAAACACCATATATTTT. Its protein is CSARASVPRDGNTIYF.

This chain joins TRBV11-2 and TRBJ2-1, with 9 bases fitting TRBD2. The ends lost 4 bases at V and 10 bases at J; junction bases unmatched: 8. The CDR3 runs 14 residues. CDR1 is SGHAT and CDR2 is FQNNGV in the germline V gene. The CDR3 loop reads CASSSGLAFPEQFF. The CDR3 coding sequence is TGTGCCAGCAGCTCGGGACTAGCTTTCCCCGAGCAGTTCTTC.

This clonotype occurred many times. The rearrangement links TRBV7-2 to TRBJ2-3; perhaps TRBD2 as D (7 bases). Trimming stripped 1 base from V and 2 bases from J, with 10 bases between. This CDR3 is 15 amino acids long. Germline values: CDR1 SGHTA, CDR2 FQGNSA. CDR3 amino acids: CASSLEGGITDTQYF. The CDR3 DNA follows: TGTGCCAGCAGCTTAGAGGGGGGGATCACAGATACGCAGTATTTT. Full variable domain (rest looked up from reference TRBV7-2 and TRBJ2-3): GAGVSQSPSNKVTEKGKDVELRCDPISGHTALYWYRQSLGQGLEFLIYFQGNSAPDKSGLPSDRFSAERTGGSVSTLTIQRTQQEDSAVYLCASSLEGGITDTQYFGPGTRLTVL.

This clonotype has ten or more counts. This sequence joins TRBV28 and TRBJ2-2; possibly TRBD1 for D (5 bases). V dropped 6 bases and J dropped 0 bases, with 14 bases sitting between them. This CDR3 comprises 16 residues. Germline loops: CDR1 MDHEN, CDR2 SYDVKM. This chain's CDR3 is CASRVDRLTNTGELFF. In DNA form, the CDR3 reads TGTGCCAGCAGAGTAGACAGATTGACGAACACCGGGGAGCTGTTTTTT. The full variable domain, its missing parts supplied by reference TRBV28 and TRBJ2-2, is DVKVTQSSRYLVKRTGEKVFLECVQDMDHENMFWYRQDPGLGLRLIYFSYDVKMKEKGDIPEGYSVSREKKERFSLILESASTNQTSMYLCASRVDRLTNTGELFFGEGSRLTVL.

This clonotype has only a few counts. The chain combines TRBV7-2 with TRBJ2-1, with no clear D. The CDR3 consists of 14 residues. Germline loops: CDR1 SGHTA, CDR2 FQGNSA. V was trimmed by 0 bases and J by 9 bases, leaving 12 bases between them. The CDR3 DNA follows: TGTGCCAGCAGCTTAGCCCCCAGGATGGGTGAGCAGTTCTTC. Translation: CASSLAPRMGEQFF.

In its sample, this clonotype was seen many times. The chain has TRBV7-9 and TRBJ1-5; TRBD1 might be the D (6 bases). CDR1 and CDR2 from the germline V gene are SEHNR and FQNEAQ (reference sequence). The CDR3 contains 16 residues. Trimming stripped 5 bases from V and 1 base from J, with 15 bases between. In DNA, the CDR3 is TGTGCCAGCAGCCAAAGGGGGGGGAGGAGCAATCAGCCCCAGCATTTT. Translated: CASSQRGGRSNQPQHF.

This clonotype has at least ten counts. The genes are TRBV7-2 and TRBJ1-4; possibly TRBD1 for D (5 bases). The CDR3 runs to 15 residues. V lost 6 bases to trimming and J lost 1 base, with 12 bases between them. Germline lookup yields CDR1 SGHTA and CDR2 FQGNSA. The chain's CDR3 is CASRRAGQTNEKLFF. In DNA form, the CDR3 reads TGTGCCAGCAGGCGGGCGGGGCAAACTAATGAAAAACTGTTTTTT.

This clonotype was counted many times. The rearrangement links TRBV7-8 to TRBJ2-7, with a weak D call TRBD1 (6 bases). Germline V CDR1 and CDR2: SGHVS, FQNEAQ. This CDR3 comprises 15 residues. V was clipped by 4 bases and J by 3 bases, with 16 bases between them. The CDR3 region has the DNA TGTGCCAGCAGCTACAGGGTAACCCGCGGCTACGAGCAGTACTTC. Its translation is CASSYRVTRGYEQYF.